The rows below give T cell receptor beta chains drawn from one sample of a study of shared clonotypes between healthy human individuals. Here immunoSEQ multiplex PCR was the method, and the copy in TCRdb shows in-frame clones only, minus some. The data contain over 1.4 million clones, roughly 96% of them singletons. Sequenced: naive CD4+ T cells sorted from blood. The receptors were sampled from a young man in good health. Each CDR3 is given with its conserved first and last residue. The size entry is marked missing in some rows and otherwise reads once, few, many or a size class.

j_call: TRBJ2-3; clone_size: .; v_call: TRBV2; cdr3_aa: CASSKVGTGKTDTQYF
j_call: TRBJ2-1; clone_size: .; v_call: TRBV5-1; cdr3_aa: CASSGSSDNEQFF
j_call: TRBJ1-4; clone_size: .; v_call: TRBV2; cdr3_aa: CASSVDSGPEKLFF
j_call: TRBJ1-1; clone_size: .; v_call: TRBV29-1; cdr3_aa: CSVTVAGANTEAFF
j_call: TRBJ2-1; clone_size: once; v_call: TRBV5-1; cdr3_aa: CASSFELADGNEQFF
j_call: TRBJ1-1; clone_size: .; v_call: TRBV4-2; cdr3_aa: CASSQATRATDTEAFF
j_call: TRBJ2-3; clone_size: .; v_call: TRBV5-1; cdr3_aa: CASSLVGASTDTQYF
j_call: TRBJ2-3; clone_size: once; v_call: TRBV27; cdr3_aa: CASSVQGTDTQYF
j_call: TRBJ2-2; clone_size: .; v_call: TRBV5-1; cdr3_aa: CASSLGQGGAGELFF
j_call: TRBJ1-1; clone_size: .; v_call: TRBV5-1; cdr3_aa: CASSLVAGREAFF
j_call: TRBJ2-7; clone_size: .; v_call: TRBV2; cdr3_aa: CASSRDQRNEQYF
j_call: TRBJ2-7; clone_size: .; v_call: TRBV6-6; cdr3_aa: CASSRTSRIGEQYF
j_call: TRBJ1-2; clone_size: .; v_call: TRBV7-9; cdr3_aa: CASSLTTPQGPYGYTF
j_call: TRBJ2-3; clone_size: once; v_call: TRBV7-2; cdr3_aa: CASRFTGTSRLTDTQYF
j_call: TRBJ2-7; clone_size: .; v_call: TRBV5-1; cdr3_aa: CASSLRTSSGEQYF
j_call: TRBJ1-3; clone_size: .; v_call: TRBV6-1; cdr3_aa: CASRRERRSGNTIYF
j_call: TRBJ2-1; clone_size: .; v_call: TRBV5-1; cdr3_aa: CASSFREYNEQFF
j_call: TRBJ2-1; clone_size: .; v_call: TRBV6-6; cdr3_aa: CASSVPGLAFNEQFF
j_call: TRBJ2-2; clone_size: once; v_call: TRBV9; cdr3_aa: CASSVESLASGELFF
j_call: TRBJ2-2; clone_size: .; v_call: TRBV5-5; cdr3_aa: CASRLDRVGELFF
j_call: TRBJ1-1; clone_size: .; v_call: TRBV7-9; cdr3_aa: CASSLAVYTEAFF
j_call: TRBJ2-1; clone_size: .; v_call: TRBV11-2; cdr3_aa: CASSLQGWTGFNEQFF
j_call: TRBJ1-1; clone_size: .; v_call: TRBV23-1; cdr3_aa: CASSQFKGPEAFF
j_call: TRBJ2-2; clone_size: .; v_call: TRBV5-1; cdr3_aa: CASRLSGGNTGELFF
j_call: TRBJ2-7; clone_size: .; v_call: TRBV11-3; cdr3_aa: CASSSPGQGIYEQYF
j_call: TRBJ1-1; clone_size: .; v_call: TRBV5-1; cdr3_aa: CASSSPGQGAEAFF
j_call: TRBJ2-6; clone_size: .; v_call: TRBV7-9; cdr3_aa: CASSPIQSGANVLTF
j_call: TRBJ2-7; clone_size: .; v_call: TRBV10-3; cdr3_aa: CAISEGFHEQYF
j_call: TRBJ2-3; clone_size: .; v_call: TRBV7-9; cdr3_aa: CASSFGQRVASTDTQYF
j_call: TRBJ2-7; clone_size: .; v_call: TRBV11-2; cdr3_aa: CASSRTRYYEQYF
j_call: TRBJ2-4; clone_size: .; v_call: TRBV11-3; cdr3_aa: CASSFTPAELAKNIQYF
j_call: TRBJ2-2; clone_size: .; v_call: TRBV10-1; cdr3_aa: CASSESRGGSGELFF
j_call: TRBJ2-3; clone_size: once; v_call: TRBV6-6; cdr3_aa: CASSLRLAGVDTQYF
j_call: TRBJ2-5; clone_size: .; v_call: TRBV5-1; cdr3_aa: CASSLQGTQETQYF
j_call: TRBJ2-7; clone_size: .; v_call: TRBV2; cdr3_aa: CASRASGGSYEQYF
j_call: TRBJ2-1; clone_size: .; v_call: TRBV19; cdr3_aa: CASSQLAGASNEQFF
j_call: TRBJ2-7; clone_size: once; v_call: TRBV7-2; cdr3_aa: CASSLGGLSYEQYF
j_call: TRBJ1-1; clone_size: .; v_call: TRBV29-1; cdr3_aa: CSAFKQEGNTEAFF
j_call: TRBJ1-2; clone_size: .; v_call: TRBV2; cdr3_aa: CASSEGTVNNYGYTF
j_call: TRBJ2-7; clone_size: .; v_call: TRBV5-6; cdr3_aa: CASSQAGEQYF
j_call: TRBJ1-2; clone_size: .; v_call: TRBV18; cdr3_aa: CASTRDPFNYGYTF
j_call: TRBJ2-1; clone_size: .; v_call: TRBV11-2; cdr3_aa: CASSSRTGTSGHNEQFF
j_call: TRBJ2-5; clone_size: .; v_call: TRBV28; cdr3_aa: CASTSQAGGQETQYF
j_call: TRBJ2-1; clone_size: .; v_call: TRBV14; cdr3_aa: CASSQLSSPVLAGSEQFF
j_call: TRBJ2-4; clone_size: .; v_call: TRBV18; cdr3_aa: CASSSSRDIAKNIQYF
j_call: TRBJ1-1; clone_size: .; v_call: TRBV4-1; cdr3_aa: CASSQVQFNTEAFF
j_call: TRBJ2-2; clone_size: once; v_call: TRBV5-1; cdr3_aa: CASQAGSNTGELFF
j_call: TRBJ2-1; clone_size: .; v_call: TRBV7-9; cdr3_aa: CASEGLAGGRSYNEQFF
j_call: TRBJ2-5; clone_size: once; v_call: TRBV7-8; cdr3_aa: CASVARETQYF
j_call: TRBJ1-1; clone_size: .; v_call: TRBV28; cdr3_aa: CASSLFSLRTENTEAFF
j_call: TRBJ2-2; clone_size: once; v_call: TRBV5-1; cdr3_aa: CASSLEQGRNTGELFF
j_call: TRBJ2-3; clone_size: .; v_call: TRBV29-1; cdr3_aa: CSVESSGVSTDTQYF
j_call: TRBJ2-7; clone_size: .; v_call: TRBV28; cdr3_aa: CASSFDRGSPYEQYF
j_call: TRBJ2-7; clone_size: .; v_call: TRBV4-1; cdr3_aa: CASSQDVDRPQLAYEQYF
j_call: TRBJ1-2; clone_size: .; v_call: TRBV27; cdr3_aa: CASSFLTGVAYGYTF
j_call: TRBJ2-2; clone_size: .; v_call: TRBV18; cdr3_aa: CASSLPGLAGMATGELFF
j_call: TRBJ2-1; clone_size: .; v_call: TRBV5-5; cdr3_aa: CASSLGDREPPLAYNEQFF
j_call: TRBJ1-3; clone_size: .; v_call: TRBV5-1; cdr3_aa: CASSPAPTGTGNTIYF
j_call: TRBJ2-7; clone_size: .; v_call: TRBV25-1; cdr3_aa: CASSDQLDPSYEQYF